The 28 T cell receptor beta chains presented below share a single source sample, sequenced in a study of control samples from healthy donors and cancer patients. Method: immunoSEQ multiplex PCR; TCRdb's copy keeps in-frame clones and lacks some. The repertoire holds around 130,000 clones, 85% to 95% seen once, with 1.7% in the top ten. Sequenced material: PBMCs. The source of these receptors is a man aged 50 or older with head and neck cancer.

This sequence joins TRBV6-2 or TRBV6-3 and TRBJ1-6; D is unresolved. This CDR3 has 14 amino acids. Trimming stripped 5 bases from V and 1 base from J, with 6 bases between. Looked up from germline, CDR1 is MNHEY and CDR2 is SVGEGT. The CDR3 is CASSMGSYNSPLHF. The CDR3 DNA sequence: TGTGCCAGCAGTATGGGGTCCTATAATTCACCCCTCCACTTT.

This clone has a handful of counts. This chain connects TRBV29-1 to TRBJ2-1; D is possibly TRBD1 or TRBD2 (5 bases each). Trimming stripped 7 bases from V and 9 bases from J, with 10 bases between. Germline CDR1 is SQVTM and CDR2 is ANQGSEA. The CDR3 spans 10 residues. CDR3 in amino acids: CSGGSGEQFF. CDR3 in DNA: TGCAGCGGGGGGTCGGGTGAGCAGTTCTTC.

V usage is TRBV2 and J usage is TRBJ1-5; TRBD1 is a possible D gene (6 bases). The ends were cut back, 6 bases at V and 4 bases at J, with 19 bases in the middle. The CDR3 is 16 residues long. Looked up from germline, CDR1 is SNHLY and CDR2 is FYNNEI. The CDR3 coding sequence is TGTGCCAGCAGACAGGGATCCCCCGTCCTGAATCAGCCCCAGCATTTT. Translated: CASRQGSPVLNQPQHF.

V usage is TRBV14 and J usage is TRBJ2-5; 10 bases align to TRBD1. CDR1 and CDR2 from the germline V gene are SGHDN and FVKESK. The CDR3 sequence is 18 residues long. V gave up 0 bases and J gave up 5 bases; unmatched junction bases: 12. For the CDR3, the DNA is TGTGCCAGCAGCCAAGAAGGCCCGGGACAGGGGACCCAGGAGACCCAGTACTTC. This gives the protein CASSQEGPGQGTQETQYF. The full variable domain, rest sourced from reference TRBV14 and TRBJ2-5, is EAGVTQFPSHSVIEKGQTVTLRCDPISGHDNLYWYRRVMGKEIKFLLHFVKESKQDESGMPNNRFLAERTGGTYSTLKVQPAELEDSGVYFCASSQEGPGQGTQETQYFGPGTRLLVL.

The CDR3 nucleotides are TGTGCCAGCACCCCGACTTCTTACAATGAGCAGTTCTTC. Residues: CASTPTSYNEQFF. The chain carries TRBV6-2 or TRBV6-3 and TRBJ2-1; D is uncertain. The germline V gene encodes CDR1 MNHEY and CDR2 SVGEGT. The CDR3 covers 13 residues. The V gene lost 7 bases and the J gene lost 4 bases, with 11 bases spanning the gap.

The J gene is TRBJ1-2, the V gene TRBV28; D possibly corresponds to TRBD1 (5 bases). This CDR3 has 14 residues. The V gene's germline CDR1 is MDHEN and CDR2 SYDVKM. The V end lost 4 bases, the J end lost 2 bases, and 11 bases lay between the germline ends. CDR3 bases: TGTGCCAGCAGTTCGGGGACGGAGAACTATGGCTACACCTTC. The encoded protein is CASSSGTENYGYTF.

This clone was detected once. Written as DNA, the CDR3 is TGCAGCGTAGCCCTCGGGAGGGGCAATCAGCCCCAGCATTTT. Protein sequence: CSVALGRGNQPQHF. The chain joins TRBV29-1 to TRBJ1-5; D uncertain. CDR1 and CDR2 (germline): SQVTM, ANQGSEA. V lost 6 bases, J lost 2 bases, and 14 bases lay in between. The CDR3 has 14 amino acids.

V usage is TRBV4-2 and J usage is TRBJ1-2; maybe TRBD1 (5 bases). Germline CDR1 LGHNA, CDR2 YNFKEQ. This CDR3 comprises 13 residues. Trimming cost V 2 bases and J 7 bases, with 11 bases left between them. The CDR3 DNA reads as TGTGCCAGCAGCCAACGCGGGGCTGGTGGCTACACCTTC. Its translation is CASSQRGAGGYTF.

The chain combines TRBV5-1 with TRBJ2-2, with 12 bases matching TRBD2. CDR3 length: 17 amino acids. Germline CDR1 reads SGHRS; CDR2 reads YFSETQ. Trimming took 4 bases from V and 1 from J; bases not matched to a gene: 5. The DNA of the CDR3 is TGCGCCAGCAGCGGCGGGGGACTAGCGGGGAACACCGGGGAGCTGTTTTTT. Translation gives CASSGGGLAGNTGELFF. Together with reference TRBV5-1 and TRBJ2-2, the CDR3 gives the full variable domain: KAGVTQTPRYLIKTRGQQVTLSCSPISGHRSVSWYQQTPGQGLQFLFEYFSETQRNKGNFPGRFSGRQFSNSRSEMNVSTLELGDSALYLCASSGGGLAGNTGELFFGEGSRLTVL.

The rearrangement links TRBV13 to TRBJ2-3, with TRBD2 matching over 7 bases. Germline-derived CDR1 and CDR2 are PRHDT and FYEKMQ (reference sequence). With V trimmed by 5 bases and J by 2 bases, 7 bases remained unmatched. The CDR3 length is 15 residues. The CDR3 coding sequence is TGTGCCAGCAGCCCTCCTAGCGGCCACACAGATACGCAGTATTTT. It is translated as CASSPPSGHTDTQYF.

The V gene is TRBV3-1 (or the pseudogene TRBV3-2), the J gene TRBJ2-3; TRBD1 matches 10 bases. This CDR3 spans 15 amino acids. V was clipped by 4 bases and J by 3 bases; unmatched bases: 4. CDR1 and CDR2 from the germline V gene are LGHDT and YNNKEL (reference sequence). CDR3 region: CASSRRQGATDTQYF. The CDR3 bases are TGTGCCAGCAGCCGGAGACAGGGGGCTACAGATACGCAGTATTTT.

This clone was detected once. The V call is TRBV2, the J call TRBJ1-6, with TRBD1 matching 7 bases. CDR3 length equals 15 residues. The ends lost 6 bases at V and 6 bases at J; junction bases unmatched: 8. The V gene's germline CDR1 is SNHLY and CDR2 FYNNEI. In DNA form, the CDR3 reads TGTGCCAGCAGAGAAAGACAGGGTTTTAATTCACCCCTCCACTTT. Its translation is CASRERQGFNSPLHF.

J is TRBJ2-5 and V is TRBV6-6, with D possibly being TRBD2 (5 bases). This CDR3 has 12 residues. Trimming took off 6 bases at V and 5 bases at J, with 10 bases between the two ends. Per the germline V gene, CDR1 is MNHNY and CDR2 is SVGAGI (reference sequence). The CDR3 DNA reads as TGTGCCAGCAGCAAGGGCGGGGAGACCCAGTACTTC. This translates into CASSKGGETQYF.

This chain joins TRBV3-1 (or the pseudogene TRBV3-2) and TRBJ2-7; D gene unclear. CDR3 length: 9 residues. Trimming removed 10 bases at V and 6 bases at J, with 7 bases between. The germline V gene has CDR1 LGHDT and CDR2 YNNKEL (reference sequence). The CDR3 bases are TGTGCCAATCAGTGCGAGCAGTACTTC. Its protein is CANQCEQYF.

This rearrangement joins TRBV18 to TRBJ1-1; TRBD1 agrees at 8 bases. The CDR3 totals 16 residues. Germline-derived CDR1 and CDR2 are KGHSH and LQKENI. The junction had 8 bases not matched to a gene; V was cut back by 0 bases and J by 5 bases. CDR3 region: CASSPPGQAGGTEAFF. The CDR3 DNA reads TGTGCCAGCTCACCACCGGGACAGGCGGGGGGTACTGAAGCTTTCTTT. The whole variable domain, remainder taken from reference TRBV18 and TRBJ1-1, is NAGVMQNPRHLVRRRGQEARLRCSPMKGHSHVYWYRQLPEEGLKFMVYLQKENIIDESGMPKERFSAEFPKEGPSILRIQQVVRGDSAAYFCASSPPGQAGGTEAFFGQGTRLTVV.

V and J are TRBV27 and TRBJ1-6; D is ambiguous. With 6 bases removed from V and 5 bases from J, the gap between germline ends came to 11 bases. This CDR3 has 14 amino acids. The germline CDR1 and CDR2 sequences are MNHEY and SMNVEV (reference sequence). The CDR3 DNA reads TGTGCCAGCAGCGGATCCCTTAATAATTCACCCCTCCACTTT. Protein sequence: CASSGSLNNSPLHF.

The chain couples TRBV23-1 to TRBJ1-5; possibly TRBD1 for D (6 bases). TRBV23-1 is an open reading frame, and its role is uncertain. With 2 bases removed from V and 3 bases from J, the gap between germline ends came to 38 bases. The CDR3 spans 24 residues. The CDR3 sequence is CASSQTPSPDPQDAHREINQPQHF. CDR3 DNA sequence: TGCGCCAGCAGTCAAACCCCCTCCCCCGACCCACAGGACGCCCACAGGGAAATCAATCAGCCCCAGCATTTT.

On this clone itself: The same CDR3 can be traced to other DNA sequences in this sample. This chain connects TRBV3-1 (or the pseudogene TRBV3-2) to TRBJ2-7; D unclear. The V end was cut by 0 bases, the J end by 7 bases, with 7 bases between. The length of the CDR3 is 12 residues. Germline V CDR1 and CDR2: LGHDT, YNNKEL (reference sequence). CDR3 region: CASSQDWGEQYF. DNA for the CDR3: TGTGCCAGCAGCCAAGATTGGGGAGAGCAGTACTTC.

The genes are TRBV27 and TRBJ2-3; D is unresolved. Germline loops: CDR1 MNHEY, CDR2 SMNVEV (reference sequence). Deletions cut 5 bases from V and 0 bases from J, with 3 bases between. The CDR3 sequence is 12 residues long. CDR3 nucleotides: TGTGCCAGCAGTCAAAGCACAGATACGCAGTATTTT. Translating it yields CASSQSTDTQYF.

The chain is built from TRBV6-5 and TRBJ2-3; weak D call: TRBD2 (6 bases). The CDR3 runs to 12 residues. CDR1 is MNHEY and CDR2 is SVGAGI in the germline V gene. Trimming pared 4 bases from V and 5 bases from J, leaving 7 bases between. The CDR3: CASSSGEDTQYF. In DNA, the CDR3 is TGTGCCAGCAGTTCGGGGGAAGATACGCAGTATTTT.

This chain joins TRBV6-2 or TRBV6-3 and TRBJ2-2; no definite D call. CDR1 is MNHEY, CDR2 SVGEGT, per germline. V lost 1 base and J lost 4, with 22 bases in between. The CDR3 sequence is 19 residues long. The CDR3 here is CASSYLPGPRVSITGELFF. The CDR3 DNA sequence: TGTGCCAGCAGTTACTTACCCGGGCCCCGGGTATCCATCACCGGGGAGCTGTTTTTT.

Written as DNA, the CDR3 is TGTGCCAGCAGCTTGGGAGGCCGCGGGGAGCTGTTTTTT. It encodes CASSLGGRGELFF. V usage is TRBV13 and J usage is TRBJ2-2; weak D call: TRBD2 (6 bases). V was trimmed by 3 bases and J by 7 bases, leaving 9 bases between them. Germline V gives CDR1 PRHDT, CDR2 FYEKMQ (reference sequence). This CDR3 comprises 13 residues. Using reference TRBV13 and TRBJ2-2 for the parts outside the CDR3, the full variable domain is AAGVIQSPRHLIKEKRETATLKCYPIPRHDTVYWYQQGPGQDPQFLISFYEKMQSDKGSIPDRFSAQQFSDYHSELNMSSLELGDSALYFCASSLGGRGELFFGEGSRLTVL.

The chain links TRBV18 to TRBJ2-1; D call uncertain. Germline lookup yields CDR1 KGHSH and CDR2 LQKENI. The germline V and J ends were trimmed by 6 bases and 5 bases, with 17 bases remaining between them. This CDR3 has 15 amino acids. The CDR3 spells CASSPSRSQDNEQFF. CDR3 nucleotide sequence: TGTGCCAGCTCGCCGAGTAGGTCCCAGGACAATGAGCAGTTCTTC.

This clone was counted only a few times. The V call is TRBV23-1, the J call TRBJ2-7; the match to TRBD2 covers 8 bases. TRBV23-1 is marked as an open reading frame, function uncertain. This CDR3 comprises 22 residues. The V segment lost 4 bases and the J segment 2 bases; nucleotides outside the gene matches: 28. The CDR3 DNA sequence: TGCGCCAGCAGTCGGTCCGTCTCCCCACCGAGCGGGGGAGCCGGGGGGCCCTACGAGCAGTACTTC. Protein product: CASSRSVSPPSGGAGGPYEQYF.

CDR3 DNA: TGTGCCAGCAGTTTCAGGCAGCTCAATCAGCCCCAGCATTTT. This encodes CASSFRQLNQPQHF. The chain links TRBV28 to TRBJ1-5, with D hard to call. V was trimmed by 3 bases and J by 3 bases, leaving 9 bases between them. The germline V gene has CDR1 MDHEN and CDR2 SYDVKM. The CDR3 has 14 amino acids.

The chain couples TRBV27 to TRBJ1-6; D uncertain. Germline values: CDR1 MNHEY, CDR2 SMNVEV (reference sequence). The V gene lost 8 bases and the J gene lost 3 bases, with 11 bases spanning the gap. CDR3 length equals 14 residues. The CDR3 sequence: CASAVRIYNSPLHF. The CDR3 bases are TGTGCCAGCGCGGTCAGGATCTATAATTCACCCCTCCACTTT.

The V gene is TRBV5-4, the J gene TRBJ2-3; 8 nucleotides match TRBD1. The CDR3 is 14 amino acids. The V gene end was trimmed by 5 bases and the J gene end by 3 bases; junction bases not matched to a gene: 5. From germline, CDR1 is SGHNT and CDR2 YYREEE (reference sequence). In DNA form, the CDR3 reads TGTGCCAGCAGTTCTCGGGACAGGACAGATACGCAGTATTTT. As protein: CASSSRDRTDTQYF.

Here the CDR3 DNA reads TGCGCCAGCAGCCAAGCCGGATTTGGTGGGGCACAGGAAAAACTGTTTTTT. This gives the protein CASSQAGFGGAQEKLFF. The chain has TRBV4-1 and TRBJ1-4; the D gene is possibly TRBD1 (5 bases). There are 17 residues in the CDR3. The ends were cut back, 1 base at V and 8 bases at J, with 20 bases in the middle. Germline loops: CDR1 MGHRA, CDR2 YSYEKL.